This T cell receptor (beta chain) was identified in a study of T cell changes during pregnancy in multiple sclerosis. Profiled with immunoSEQ multiplex PCR; TCRdb holds only in-frame clones, not every one. The sample lists tens of thousands of clones, about 91% seen once, with about 0.31% in the top ten. The V segment lost 4 bases and the J segment 4 bases; nucleotides outside the gene matches: 10. The CDR3 consists of 16 residues. CDR1 and CDR2 from the germline V gene are SGHTA and FQGNSA. This TCR derives from a female donor in good health, enrolled as a control in a pregnancy study. V and J are TRBV7-2 and TRBJ2-3; 8 positions match TRBD2. The material sequenced was CD4+ T cells from peripheral blood mononuclear cells, taken in the third trimester of pregnancy. CDR3 residues: CASSSGLARGADTQYF. DNA for the CDR3: TGTGCCAGCAGCTCAGGACTAGCCCGGGGCGCAGATACGCAGTATTTT.